The 25 T cell receptor beta chains presented below share a single source sample, sequenced in a study of long-term antiretroviral therapy in people with HIV. This was the immunoSEQ v3.0 assay at survey level. The protocol was immunoSEQ multiplex PCR, while the TCRdb copy is restricted to in-frame clones and leaves out a portion. Seen here are some 30,000 clones, about 97% observed once, and the top ten hold under 2.5%. Material: unsorted PBMCs, obtained 7.6 years after starting antiretroviral therapy. The receptors here all came from a man aged 25 to 40 with HIV.

The chain has TRBV7-8 and TRBJ2-3; 16 bases map to TRBD2. Per germline, CDR1 SGHVS and CDR2 FQNEAQ. There are 18 residues in the CDR3. Trimming took 7 bases from V and 1 from J; bases not matched to a gene: 8. Here the CDR3 reads CASILGLAGGLGTDTQYF. CDR3 coding DNA: TGTGCCAGCATCCTGGGACTAGCGGGGGGGTTGGGCACAGATACGCAGTATTTT.

V gene TRBV13 combines with J gene TRBJ2-2, with a weak D call TRBD2 (5 bases). The V and J ends lost 2 bases and 4 bases respectively, with 14 bases between them. Germline values: CDR1 PRHDT, CDR2 FYEKMQ (reference sequence). The CDR3 has 16 residues. The CDR3 DNA is TGTGCCAGCAGCTTATCCGGATTGGCGGGCACCGGGGAGCTGTTTTTT. This codes for CASSLSGLAGTGELFF.

Regarding this clone: A junction end diverges from the germline sequence, so it may reflect a read error. This chain uses TRBV7-7 with TRBJ2-7, with D possibly being TRBD1 (6 bases). This CDR3 has 14 residues. Germline CDR1 SSHAT, CDR2 FNYEAQ (reference sequence). DNA for the CDR3: TGTGCTAGCAGCTCGGGACACTTTCCCGACGAGCAGTACTTC. Its protein product is CASSSGHFPDEQYF.

This clone was seen only once. The chain carries TRBV6-1 and TRBJ2-1, with TRBD1 as a possible D gene (6 bases). V lost 1 base, J lost 4 bases, and 11 bases lay in between. This CDR3 comprises 15 residues. The germline V gene has CDR1 MNHNS and CDR2 SASEGT. CDR3 bases: TGTGCCAGCAGTGAAGGCCGGACAGCTTACAATGAGCAGTTCTTC. It codes for CASSEGRTAYNEQFF.

The chain has TRBV18 and TRBJ2-7; 9 nucleotides line up with TRBD1. This CDR3 region has 13 residues. V lost 6 bases to trimming and J lost 6 bases; unmatched junction nucleotides: 6. Germline V gene data show CDR1 as KGHSH and CDR2 as LQKENI. The CDR3 DNA follows: TGTGCCAGCTCCGCGACAGGGGGTGGCGAGCAGTACTTC. Translating gives CASSATGGGEQYF.

The chain links TRBV14 to TRBJ2-7; the D gene is possibly TRBD1 (6 bases). CDR3 length: 15 amino acids. Trimming cost V 0 bases and J 7 bases, with 16 bases left between them. Germline V gene lookup returns CDR1 SGHDN and CDR2 FVKESK. The CDR3: CASSQDPNRVREQYF. The CDR3 DNA sequence: TGTGCCAGCAGCCAAGATCCCAACAGGGTGAGAGAGCAGTACTTC.

CDR3 coding DNA: TGTGCCAGCAGTGAATCGGTACCAGGGGGCAGCTATGGCTACACCTTC. Residues: CASSESVPGGSYGYTF. This rearrangement joins TRBV6-1 to TRBJ1-2; 8 bases line up with TRBD1. J was trimmed by 4 bases and V by 2 bases; bases with no gene match: 9. The CDR3 covers 16 residues. Looked up from germline, CDR1 is MNHNS and CDR2 is SASEGT.

This clone occurred once. The chain has TRBV25-1 and TRBJ1-2; tentative D call: TRBD1 (5 bases). The CDR3 loop spans 16 amino acids. Trimming cost V 3 bases and J 8 bases, with 22 bases left between them. Germline lookup yields CDR1 MGHDK and CDR2 SYGVNS. CDR3 loop: CASSDWGSVGLRGYTF. The CDR3 region has the DNA TGTGCCAGCAGTGATTGGGGATCCGTGGGGCTGCGGGGCTACACCTTC.

The chain uses TRBV5-6 and TRBJ2-1; D remains unclear. The CDR3 length is 11 residues. Looked up from germline, CDR1 is SGHDT and CDR2 is YYEEEE. Between the trimmed V and J ends, which lost 6 bases and 7 bases, there was a span of 8 bases. The CDR3 reads CASNLRNEQFF. The DNA for the CDR3 is TGTGCCAGCAACCTTAGAAATGAGCAGTTCTTC.

The V and J genes are TRBV11-2 and TRBJ1-1, with no clear D. The CDR3 contains 12 residues. Germline CDR1 SGHAT, CDR2 FQNNGV. Trimming shortened V by 0 bases and J by 7 bases, and 6 bases separated the two germline ends. This CDR3 reads CASSLDRGEAFF. DNA of the CDR3: TGTGCCAGCAGCTTAGATCGAGGTGAAGCTTTCTTT.

The chain joins TRBV5-1 to TRBJ2-5, with 8 positions matching TRBD2. V was clipped by 4 bases and J by 5 bases; unmatched bases: 13. The CDR3 loop spans 16 amino acids. The V gene's germline CDR1 is SGHRS and CDR2 YFSETQ. This CDR3 reads CASSPDGGGLGETQYF. The CDR3 DNA sequence: TGCGCCAGCAGCCCGGACGGGGGGGGTCTCGGGGAGACCCAGTACTTC.

The rearrangement links TRBV27 to TRBJ2-7; 9 nucleotides align to TRBD2. The V and J ends lost 5 bases and 3 bases, in that order; junction bases with no gene match: 11. The CDR3 is made up of 16 amino acids. Germline loops: CDR1 MNHEY, CDR2 SMNVEV (reference sequence). The CDR3 DNA is TGTGCCAGCAGTGCCTCGACTAGCGGCCCCCTCTACGAGCAGTACTTC. Its protein product is CASSASTSGPLYEQYF.

V gene TRBV7-9 combines with J gene TRBJ2-7; D tentatively reads TRBD1 or TRBD2 (5 bases each). Germline CDR1 reads SEHNR; CDR2 reads FQNEAQ (reference sequence). CDR3 length: 13 amino acids. V lost 3 bases to trimming and J lost 2 bases, with 8 bases between them. CDR3 amino acids: CASSFEGPYEQYF. The CDR3 region has the DNA TGTGCCAGCAGCTTTGAGGGGCCCTACGAGCAGTACTTC.

V usage is TRBV7-6 and J usage is TRBJ1-1; D not certain. The germline V and J ends were trimmed by 1 base and 1 base, with 10 bases remaining between them. Per the germline V gene, CDR1 is SGHVS and CDR2 is FNYEAQ. CDR3 length: 15 amino acids. CDR3 protein: CASSLGASRNTEAFF. CDR3 in DNA: TGTGCCAGCAGCTTAGGGGCATCGAGGAACACTGAAGCTTTCTTT.

The gene calls are TRBV14 and TRBJ1-3; D not certain. CDR1 and CDR2 (germline): SGHDN, FVKESK. Trimming left V 0 bases short and J 1 base short, with 4 bases between. The CDR3 is 14 residues long. The CDR3, as DNA: TGTGCCAGCAGCCAAGAAGGTTCTGGAAACACCATATATTTT. It codes for CASSQEGSGNTIYF.

J is TRBJ2-3 and V is TRBV2; no reliable D call. V was clipped by 4 bases and J by 2 bases, with 7 bases between them. CDR1 and CDR2 from the germline V gene are SNHLY and FYNNEI. The CDR3 loop spans 13 amino acids. The CDR3 protein is CASSVEHTDTQYF. CDR3 sequence (DNA): TGTGCCAGCAGTGTTGAGCACACAGATACGCAGTATTTT.

The chain links TRBV7-9 to TRBJ2-5, with TRBD1 matching 9 bases. The V gene end was trimmed by 5 bases and the J gene end by 5 bases; junction bases not matched to a gene: 12. The CDR3 is made up of 16 amino acids. The germline gives CDR1 SEHNR, CDR2 FQNEAQ (reference sequence). CDR3 in DNA: TGTGCCAGCAGCCTACGCGAGACAGGGGGGACGGAGACCCAGTACTTC. This sequence encodes CASSLRETGGTETQYF.

The J gene is TRBJ2-3, the V gene TRBV27, with D possibly being TRBD2 (5 bases). Germline V gives CDR1 MNHEY, CDR2 SMNVEV (reference sequence). The CDR3 extends over 14 amino acids. The V and J ends lost 3 bases and 3 bases respectively, with 10 bases between them. CDR3 amino acids: CASSFVGETDTQYF. In DNA form, the CDR3 reads TGTGCCAGCAGTTTCGTTGGGGAGACAGATACGCAGTATTTT.

This clone has just one count. CDR3 nucleotide sequence: TGTGCCAGCAGTGCGAGGAGCGGGATAGACGAGCAGTACTTC. Translated, it gives CASSARSGIDEQYF. The chain links TRBV6-5 to TRBJ2-7; 7 bases agree with TRBD2. Germline V gives CDR1 MNHEY, CDR2 SVGAGI. This CDR3 is 14 amino acids long. J was trimmed by 5 bases and V by 5 bases; bases with no gene match: 9.

The chain is built from TRBV19 and TRBJ2-7; TRBD1 matches 7 bases. V trimming: 2 bases; J trimming: 3 bases; junction bases outside the gene matches: 7. The CDR3 sequence is 15 residues long. CDR1 and CDR2 from the germline V gene are LNHDA and SQIVND (reference sequence). The CDR3 reads CASSIKGPGGYEQYF. The CDR3 coding sequence is TGTGCCAGTAGTATAAAAGGGCCAGGGGGCTACGAGCAGTACTTC.

This sequence joins TRBV18 and TRBJ1-2; the D is unclear. The V end was cut by 3 bases, the J end by 2 bases, with 16 bases between. The CDR3 runs to 16 residues. The germline CDR1 and CDR2 sequences are KGHSH and LQKENI. In nucleotides, the CDR3 is TGTGCCAGCTCACCTCTGCAAGACCCCGCCAACTATGGCTACACCTTC. Its translation: CASSPLQDPANYGYTF.

CDR3 sequence (DNA): TGTGCCAGCAGCGGCCTTCCTGGGGCCAACGTCCTGACTTTC. Its protein is CASSGLPGANVLTF. V usage is TRBV6-6 and J usage is TRBJ2-6, with unresolved D. V was shortened by 6 bases and J by 2 bases, with 8 bases between the two germline ends. This CDR3 contains 14 residues. Germline V gene sequence: CDR1 MNHNY, CDR2 SVGAGI (reference sequence).

This rearrangement joins TRBV10-3 to TRBJ2-1; the D gene is possibly TRBD1 (6 bases). V lost 5 bases, J lost 12 bases, and 17 bases lay in between. Per germline, CDR1 ENHRY and CDR2 SYGVKD. The CDR3 has 13 residues. The CDR3 here is CAISPGQRLGQFF. The CDR3 nucleotides read TGTGCCATCAGTCCGGGACAACGACTGGGGCAGTTCTTC.

V gene TRBV5-6 combines with J gene TRBJ2-7, with D tentatively TRBD1 or TRBD2 (5 bases each). Germline V gene data show CDR1 as SGHDT and CDR2 as YYEEEE. The germline V and J ends were trimmed by 3 bases and 2 bases, with 18 bases remaining between them. This CDR3 is 16 amino acids long. The CDR3 loop is CASSSWDGSATYEQYF. DNA of the CDR3: TGTGCCAGCAGCTCCTGGGACGGTAGCGCAACCTACGAGCAGTACTTC.

The chain is built from TRBV4-1 and TRBJ2-7, with D perhaps TRBD1 (7 bases). CDR1 is MGHRA and CDR2 is YSYEKL in the germline V gene. Trimming removed 3 bases at V and 0 bases at J, with 18 bases between. This CDR3 contains 17 residues. The CDR3 coding sequence is TGCGCCAGCAGCCATCCCAACGGAGGGGGCATCTCCTACGAGCAGTACTTC. This codes for CASSHPNGGGISYEQYF.